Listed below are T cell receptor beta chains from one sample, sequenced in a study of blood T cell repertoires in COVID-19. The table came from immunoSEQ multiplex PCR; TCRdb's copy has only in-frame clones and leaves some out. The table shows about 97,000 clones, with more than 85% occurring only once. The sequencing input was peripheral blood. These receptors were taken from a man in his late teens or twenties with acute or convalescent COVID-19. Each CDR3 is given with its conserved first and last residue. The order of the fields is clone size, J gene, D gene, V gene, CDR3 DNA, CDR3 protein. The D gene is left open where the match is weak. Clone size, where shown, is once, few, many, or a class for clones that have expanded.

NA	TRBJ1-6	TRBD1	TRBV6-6	TGTGCCAGCAGTCTGGGCCAAGGGGGCAGTTCCAATTCACCCCTCCACTTT	CASSLGQGGSSNSPLHF
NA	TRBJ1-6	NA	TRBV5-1	TGCGCCAGCAGCTTGCTATCCGATTCACCCCTCCACTTT	CASSLLSDSPLHF
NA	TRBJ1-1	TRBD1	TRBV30	TGTGCCTGGAGTGACCTTAGGACAGGGGACACTGAAGCTTTCTTT	CAWSDLRTGDTEAFF
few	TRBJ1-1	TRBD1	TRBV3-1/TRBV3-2	TGTGCCAGCGGGACAGTGAACACTGAAGCTTTCTTT	CASGTVNTEAFF
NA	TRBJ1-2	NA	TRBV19	TGTGCCAGTAAAGGTATCTGGTGGGGGCACCAGAACTATGGCTACACCTTC	CASKGIWWGHQNYGYTF
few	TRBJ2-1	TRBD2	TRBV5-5	TGTGCCAGCAGCTTGGAACTAGCGGGGTTTGATGAGCAGTTCTTC	CASSLELAGFDEQFF
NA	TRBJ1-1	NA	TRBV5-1	TGCGCCAGCAGCGTTGGGGCAACGTACACTGAAGCTTTCTTT	CASSVGATYTEAFF
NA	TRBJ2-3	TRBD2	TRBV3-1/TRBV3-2	TGTGCCAGCAGCCAAGGCGGACTAGCGGAGGGTGTACGCACAGATACGCAGTATTTT	CASSQGGLAEGVRTDTQYF
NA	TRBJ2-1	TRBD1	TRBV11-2	TGTGCCAGCAGCTCACAGGGGTGGTCCTACAATGAGCAGTTCTTC	CASSSQGWSYNEQFF
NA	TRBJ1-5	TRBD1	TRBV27	TGTGCCAGCAGTTTAAATTTCGGGACAGGGTCTCAACAGCCCCAGCATTTT	CASSLNFGTGSQQPQHF
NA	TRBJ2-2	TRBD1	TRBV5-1	TGCGCCAGCAGCCGGGATCTGACAGGGGACACCGGGGAGCTGTTTTTT	CASSRDLTGDTGELFF
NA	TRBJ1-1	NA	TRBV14	TGTGCCAGCAGCCAAGAGGGCAGGAACACTGAAGCTTTCTTT	CASSQEGRNTEAFF
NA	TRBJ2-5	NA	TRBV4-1	TGCGCCAGCAGCCAAGTGACGGGAGTTGGGGGGACCCAGTACTTC	CASSQVTGVGGTQYF
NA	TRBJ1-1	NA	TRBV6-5	TGTGCCGGTTCCGGGACACTACGTATGAACACTGAAGCTTTCTTT	CAGSGTLRMNTEAFF